This T cell receptor (beta chain) derives from a study of blood T cell repertoires in COVID-19. The CDR3 runs to 18 residues. V was pared by 6 bases and J by 2 bases, with 10 bases of the junction left unmatched. Looked up from germline, CDR1 is LNHDA and CDR2 is SQIVND (reference sequence). TCRdb's copy holds only in-frame clones and misses some; the assay was immunoSEQ multiplex PCR. Counted here are about 52,000 clones, 65% to 85% occurring once; the ten biggest clones make up 26%. The TCR comes from a woman older than 75 with COVID-19, enrolled during active disease. V is TRBV19 and J is TRBJ2-3, with 14 bases fitting TRBD2. Sequencing was carried out using peripheral blood. CDR3 region: CASSPGLAGDGNTDTQYF. The CDR3 region has the DNA TGTGCCAGTAGCCCGGGACTAGCGGGAGATGGTAACACAGATACGCAGTATTTT.